Following are 20 T cell receptor beta chains from one sample sequenced in a study of blood T cell repertoires in COVID-19 (dated by TCRdb to the early 2020s). Library preparation employed the immunoSEQ multiplex PCR assay. In its TCRdb copy, this immuneACCESS table keeps in-frame sequences only and misses some clones. Where compared with another copy, unresolved V genes explain less than half of these, and the others have no known cause. This sample has about 280,000 clones in its table, and roughly 91% of those were observed once. Clones ranked in the top ten supply about 4.2% of the sample. The sequenced sample was peripheral blood. The receptors come from a man aged 40-49 years with acute or convalescent COVID-19.

The chain is built from TRBV30 and TRBJ1-2; the D is unclear. The CDR3 totals 15 residues. CDR1 and CDR2 from the germline V gene are GTSNPN and SVGIG (reference sequence). Trimming shortened V by 0 bases and J by 5 bases, and 16 bases separated the two germline ends. The CDR3 spells CAWSVLTGEEYGYTF. The CDR3 coding sequence is TGTGCCTGGAGTGTACTAACCGGAGAGGAATATGGCTACACCTTC.

The gene calls are TRBV11-2 and TRBJ2-6; TRBD1 aligns across 7 bases. Unmatched junction bases numbered 14, after V lost 5 bases and J lost 4 bases. The CDR3 contains 18 residues. Germline assignment: CDR1 SGHAT and CDR2 FQNNGV. The CDR3: CASSPYPSTGEGANVLTF. The CDR3 DNA reads TGTGCCAGCAGCCCGTACCCTTCTACAGGGGAAGGGGCCAACGTCCTGACTTTC.

The chain combines TRBV24-1 with TRBJ1-5, with 7 bases fitting TRBD1. Trimming at V came to 6 bases and at J to 3 bases, leaving 4 bases not matched to a gene. CDR3 length: 14 amino acids. CDR1 and CDR2 from the germline V gene are KGHDR and SFDVKD. CDR3 bases: TGTGCCACCAGTTTAGGACAGGACAATCAGCCCCAGCATTTT. This gives the protein CATSLGQDNQPQHF.

The chain joins TRBV27 to TRBJ2-7; D possibly corresponds to TRBD1 (6 bases). Trimming pared 2 bases from V and 3 bases from J, leaving 14 bases between. The CDR3 has 15 residues. The germline gives CDR1 MNHEY, CDR2 SMNVEV (reference sequence). The CDR3 bases are TGTGCCAGCAGTTTAGGGGTTGGGGGCATCTACGAGCAGTACTTC. Translation: CASSLGVGGIYEQYF.

This sequence joins TRBV11-2 and TRBJ1-5, with no clear D. Germline V gives CDR1 SGHAT, CDR2 FQNNGV. The CDR3 extends over 14 amino acids. The ends were cut back, 1 base at V and 7 bases at J, with 11 bases in the middle. In DNA form, the CDR3 reads TGTGCCAGCAGCTTAGCAGGTAATAGACAGCCCCAGCATTTT. It yields the protein CASSLAGNRQPQHF.

This sequence joins TRBV6-6 and TRBJ1-5; 7 nucleotides align to TRBD1. V shed 6 bases and J 6 bases; nucleotides not matched to a gene: 11. CDR3 length: 15 residues. The germline gives CDR1 MNHNY, CDR2 SVGAGI (reference sequence). As DNA, the CDR3 is TGTGCCAGCAGCCCCCGACAGGGCCAGGGTCAGCCCCAGCATTTT. This encodes CASSPRQGQGQPQHF.

The chain uses TRBV7-2 and TRBJ1-2; a possible D gene is TRBD1 (5 bases). From germline, CDR1 is SGHTA and CDR2 FQGNSA. Trimming cost V 5 bases and J 5 bases, with 12 bases left between them. This CDR3 contains 13 residues. The CDR3 coding sequence is TGTGCCAGCAGCCTCCAAGACAGATATGGCTACACCTTC. Protein: CASSLQDRYGYTF.

The chain is built from TRBV30 and TRBJ1-2, with D perhaps TRBD1 (6 bases). Germline V gives CDR1 GTSNPN, CDR2 SVGIG (reference sequence). Between the trimmed V and J ends, which lost 3 bases and 4 bases, there was a span of 12 bases. CDR3 length: 13 amino acids. CDR3 loop: CAWSAGEGYGYTF. The CDR3, as DNA: TGTGCCTGGAGCGCAGGGGAGGGCTATGGCTACACCTTC.

This chain joins TRBV28 and TRBJ1-2, with 8 bases matching TRBD1. Trimming at V came to 5 bases and at J to 4 bases, leaving 3 bases not matched to a gene. The CDR3 is made up of 13 amino acids. Per germline, CDR1 MDHEN and CDR2 SYDVKM. The CDR3 DNA follows: TGTGCCAGCAGTGGACAGGGAAGCTATGGCTACACCTTC. Amino acid sequence: CASSGQGSYGYTF.

In its sample, this clone was seen once. DNA of the CDR3: TGTGCCAGCAGCGAAGGGGCGGGGGCTGGCTATGGCTACACCTTC. Its protein is CASSEGAGAGYGYTF. V usage is TRBV7-2 and J usage is TRBJ1-2, with D perhaps matching TRBD1 (6 bases). The CDR3 contains 15 residues. Germline loops: CDR1 SGHTA, CDR2 FQGNSA. Trimming took 5 bases from V and 4 from J, leaving 17 bases between them.

This clone showed up just a few times. The chain employs TRBV7-3 and TRBJ1-1; D is undetermined. V was clipped by 6 bases and J by 3 bases, with 11 bases between them. Germline V gene sequence: CDR1 SGHTA, CDR2 FQGTGA. The CDR3 contains 13 residues. The CDR3 DNA reads TGTGCCAGCAGACTCAACAGTCACACTGAAGCTTTCTTT. Its protein is CASRLNSHTEAFF.

The gene calls are TRBV5-4 and TRBJ2-5, with D maybe TRBD2 (5 bases). Trimming stripped 3 bases from V and 5 bases from J, with 11 bases between. Germline loops: CDR1 SGHNT, CDR2 YYREEE (reference sequence). This CDR3 has 13 amino acids. The CDR3 DNA is TGTGCCAGCAGCTCCGGGCCGGGGGAGACCCAGTACTTC. Translation gives CASSSGPGETQYF.

This chain joins TRBV27 and TRBJ2-1, with TRBD2 matching over 10 bases. Germline CDR1 is MNHEY and CDR2 is SMNVEV (reference sequence). The CDR3 is 15 residues long. V dropped 5 bases and J dropped 3; count of bases not matched to a gene: 4. CDR3 region: CASSLLAGIYNEQFF. DNA of the CDR3: TGTGCCAGCAGTCTACTAGCGGGGATCTACAATGAGCAGTTCTTC.

Only one count was recorded for this clone. The DNA for the CDR3 is TGTGCCAGCAGCTTATATGATGAGCAGTTCTTC. The encoded protein is CASSLYDEQFF. This rearrangement joins TRBV7-9 to TRBJ2-1, with D unresolved. V dropped 2 bases and J dropped 8 bases, with 4 bases sitting between them. CDR1 and CDR2 from the germline V gene are SEHNR and FQNEAQ (reference sequence). This CDR3 comprises 11 residues.

This chain uses TRBV27 with TRBJ2-7; a weak D match, TRBD2 (6 bases). The CDR3 consists of 11 residues. The V end lost 4 bases, the J end lost 8 bases, and 9 bases lay between the germline ends. The germline V gene encodes CDR1 MNHEY and CDR2 SMNVEV (reference sequence). CDR3 loop: CASSWGLKQYF. DNA of the CDR3: TGTGCCAGCAGTTGGGGACTCAAGCAGTACTTC.

The chain carries TRBV19 and TRBJ2-2; 8 bases fit TRBD1. V dropped 6 bases and J dropped 7; count of bases not matched to a gene: 7. The CDR3 runs to 14 residues. Germline CDR1 is LNHDA and CDR2 is SQIVND (reference sequence). The CDR3 loop is CASRGRGRIGELFF. CDR3 coding DNA: TGTGCCAGTAGAGGCAGGGGGCGCATCGGGGAGCTGTTTTTT.

The genes are TRBV11-3 and TRBJ2-3; tentatively, D is TRBD1 (5 bases). The ends were cut back, 5 bases at V and 2 bases at J, with 14 bases in the middle. The CDR3 length is 15 residues. The germline gives CDR1 SGHNT, CDR2 YENEEA. CDR3 coding DNA: TGTGCCAGCAGCCCGACAGCGTACTCCACAGATACGCAGTATTTT. This sequence encodes CASSPTAYSTDTQYF.

The rearrangement links TRBV9 to TRBJ1-6; TRBD1 matches 7 bases. This CDR3 comprises 17 residues. With V trimmed by 0 bases and J by 11 bases, 14 bases remained unmatched. From germline, CDR1 is SGDLS and CDR2 YYNGEE. As DNA, the CDR3 is TGTGCCAGCAGCGTAGGTCCAGGGGGTCTTGATGGGACACCCCTCCACTTT. It encodes CASSVGPGGLDGTPLHF.

The V gene is TRBV11-2, the J gene TRBJ2-6, with TRBD2 as a possible D gene (6 bases). The CDR3 consists of 15 residues. V gave up 3 bases and J gave up 2 bases, with 8 bases separating them. Per the germline V gene, CDR1 is SGHAT and CDR2 is FQNNGV. The CDR3 DNA is TGTGCCAGCAGCTTGCGGGGTGCTGGGGCCAACGTCCTGACTTTC. This sequence encodes CASSLRGAGANVLTF.

The J gene is TRBJ2-3, the V gene TRBV10-1, with 7 bases lining up with TRBD2. The CDR3 has 15 amino acids. The junction had 10 bases not matched to a gene; V was cut back by 3 bases and J by 7 bases. The germline V gene has CDR1 WNHNN and CDR2 SYGVQD (reference sequence). DNA of the CDR3: TGCGCCAGCAGTGACGGGGCAGGGAGGGCCCATACGCAGTATTTT. Translated: CASSDGAGRAHTQYF.